The 23 T cell receptor beta chains below come from one sample, sequenced in a study of blood T cell repertoires in COVID-19. TCRdb's copy holds only in-frame clones and misses some; the assay was immunoSEQ multiplex PCR. The sample includes roughly 200,000 clones, 80% to 90% of them seen just once. Sequencing was performed on peripheral blood. These receptors were obtained from a man aged 35 to 55 with active or convalescent COVID-19.

This chain joins TRBV7-8 and TRBJ2-7; TRBD2 agrees at 10 bases. V gave up 4 bases and J gave up 0 bases; unmatched junction bases: 6. Germline lookup yields CDR1 SGHVS and CDR2 FQNEAQ. This CDR3 is 16 amino acids long. CDR3 sequence reads: CASSWPSGSPSYEQYF. In nucleotides, the CDR3 is TGTGCCAGCAGCTGGCCTAGCGGGAGCCCCTCCTACGAGCAGTACTTC.

This sequence joins TRBV10-3 and TRBJ1-1; a weak D match, TRBD1 (6 bases). The CDR3 length is 13 residues. Trimming pared 6 bases from V and 5 bases from J, leaving 13 bases between. CDR1 ENHRY and CDR2 SYGVKD come from the germline V gene. CDR3 bases: TGTGCCATCAGGGTACAGGGTGTAACTGAAGCTTTCTTT. Protein: CAIRVQGVTEAFF.

The gene calls are TRBV2 and TRBJ1-2; unclear D gene. This CDR3 is built from 14 residues. Germline CDR1 and CDR2: SNHLY and FYNNEI. V shed 0 bases and J shed 3 bases, with 8 bases lying between them. The CDR3 is CASSEAQDYYGYTF. DNA of the CDR3: TGTGCCAGCAGTGAAGCTCAGGACTACTATGGCTACACCTTC.

The V call is TRBV24-1, the J call TRBJ1-5; tentative D call: TRBD1 (5 bases). Germline assignment: CDR1 KGHDR and CDR2 SFDVKD. The CDR3 loop spans 15 amino acids. V lost 7 bases, J lost 7 bases, and 19 bases lay in between. In DNA, the CDR3 is TGTGCCACCAGCCCGTCGGGGGTGGGCGGGCAGCCCCAGCATTTT. The encoded protein is CATSPSGVGGQPQHF.

About this clone: Relative to the germline gene, one junction end is altered; a read error may explain this. The rearrangement uses TRBV4-2 and TRBJ2-2, with 9 bases aligning to TRBD2. This CDR3 has 16 amino acids. Per the germline V gene, CDR1 is LGHNA and CDR2 is YNFKEQ. The DNA for the CDR3 is TGTGCCAGCAGCCAAGAAGGGACTAGCTACACCGGGGAGCTGCTTTTT. This gives the protein CASSQEGTSYTGELLF.

This clone was seen more than once but under ten times. The chain links TRBV7-6 to TRBJ2-7; TRBD2 might be the D (5 bases). Germline assignment: CDR1 SGHVS and CDR2 FNYEAQ. CDR3 length: 13 amino acids. Trimming removed 1 base from V and 4 bases from J, with 8 bases in between. The CDR3 reads CASSLGTGYEQYF. The CDR3 DNA reads TGTGCCAGCAGCTTAGGGACGGGGTACGAGCAGTACTTC.

The V and J genes are TRBV15 and TRBJ2-3, with 9 nucleotides matching TRBD1. The germline gives CDR1 LNHNV, CDR2 YYDKDF (reference sequence). Losses at the gene ends were 5 bases for V and 0 bases for J; bases not matched to a gene: 0. This CDR3 region has 14 residues. CDR3 sequence (DNA): TGTGCCACCAGCGGGACAGGGAGCACAGATACGCAGTATTTT. Residues: CATSGTGSTDTQYF.

The rearrangement uses TRBV19 and TRBJ2-7; 9 positions agree with TRBD1. Per germline, CDR1 LNHDA and CDR2 SQIVND (reference sequence). CDR3 length equals 14 residues. Trimming at V came to 4 bases and at J to 3 bases, leaving 4 bases not matched to a gene. The CDR3 loop is CASSTGTGRYEQYF. In DNA form, the CDR3 reads TGTGCCAGTAGTACCGGGACAGGGCGCTACGAGCAGTACTTC. The variable domain in full, with the rest retrieved from reference TRBV19 and TRBJ2-7, is DGGITQSPKYLFRKEGQNVTLSCEQNLNHDAMYWYRQDPGQGLRLIYYSQIVNDFQKGDIAEGYSVSREKKESFPLTVTSAQKNPTAFYLCASSTGTGRYEQYFGPGTRLTVT.

CDR3 nucleotides: TGTGCCAGCAGCGTGACAGGGATCTCCTACAATGAGCAGTTCTTC. Its protein product is CASSVTGISYNEQFF. The rearrangement links TRBV9 to TRBJ2-1; TRBD1 matches at 7 bases. The germline V gene has CDR1 SGDLS and CDR2 YYNGEE. V trimming: 2 bases; J trimming: 0 bases; junction bases outside the gene matches: 2. The length of the CDR3 is 15 residues.

The chain is built from TRBV12-3 or TRBV12-4 and TRBJ2-1, with 11 bases identical to TRBD2. V was pared by 7 bases and J by 7 bases, with 3 bases of the junction left unmatched. The CDR3 contains 13 residues. Here the CDR3 DNA reads TGTGCCAGCACCCCTAGCGGGAGGAATGAGCAGTTCTTC. Protein product: CASTPSGRNEQFF.

The V call is TRBV10-1, the J call TRBJ2-5; D not resolved. The CDR3 is 15 residues long. Germline lookup yields CDR1 WNHNN and CDR2 SYGVQD (reference sequence). Deletions cut 0 bases from V and 4 bases from J, with 12 bases between. The CDR3 region is CASSESSVPRETQYF. CDR3 bases: TGCGCCAGCAGTGAGTCGAGTGTGCCCCGAGAGACCCAGTACTTC.

This chain uses TRBV6-2 or TRBV6-3 with TRBJ2-1; 8 positions match TRBD2. The V and J ends lost 2 bases and 4 bases, in that order; junction bases with no gene match: 7. The CDR3 is made up of 16 amino acids. CDR1 is MNHEY, CDR2 SVGEGT, per germline. CDR3 sequence: CASSYGSAGEYNEQFF. The CDR3 bases are TGTGCCAGCAGTTACGGGTCAGCGGGGGAATACAATGAGCAGTTCTTC.

The V gene is TRBV9, the J gene TRBJ2-3; D remains unclear. Germline CDR1 reads SGDLS; CDR2 reads YYNGEE. The CDR3 totals 13 residues. Trimming took 4 bases from V and 0 from J, leaving 6 bases between them. The CDR3 nucleotides read TGTGCCAGCAGCCCCCCGAGCACAGATACGCAGTATTTT. It specifies CASSPPSTDTQYF.

The chain links TRBV15 to TRBJ2-3, with 11 bases matching TRBD2. The CDR3 covers 15 residues. Per germline, CDR1 LNHNV and CDR2 YYDKDF (reference sequence). With 6 bases clipped from V and 4 bases from J, the junction kept 6 bases outside the gene matches. In DNA form, the CDR3 reads TGTGCCACCAGTAGCGGGAGGGTCCCCCCAGATACGCAGTATTTT. This gives the protein CATSSGRVPPDTQYF. The complete variable domain, with remaining parts taken from reference TRBV15 and TRBJ2-3, reads DAMVIQNPRYQVTQFGKPVTLSCSQTLNHNVMYWYQQKSSQAPKLLFHYYDKDFNNEADTPDNFQSRRPNTSFCFLDIRSPGLGDTAMYLCATSSGRVPPDTQYFGPGTRLTVL.

The chain carries TRBV5-4 and TRBJ1-1, with a tentative D call TRBD1 (6 bases). Looked up from germline, CDR1 is SGHNT and CDR2 is YYREEE (reference sequence). The germline V and J ends were trimmed by 2 bases and 8 bases, with 16 bases remaining between them. The CDR3 runs 14 residues. The CDR3 loop is CASSFPTGPREAFF. The DNA of the CDR3 is TGTGCCAGCAGCTTCCCCACAGGGCCCCGGGAAGCTTTCTTT.

The chain links TRBV6-2 or TRBV6-3 to TRBJ2-7, with 7 bases identical to TRBD1. V lost 6 bases to trimming and J lost 0 bases; unmatched junction nucleotides: 11. Germline V gives CDR1 MNHEY, CDR2 SVGEGT. The CDR3 loop spans 16 amino acids. The CDR3 spells CASSRFDRDLSYEQYF. CDR3 DNA sequence: TGTGCCAGCAGCCGATTCGACAGGGACCTCTCCTACGAGCAGTACTTC.

The V and J genes are TRBV29-1 and TRBJ1-5; 10 bases line up with TRBD1. Germline V CDR1 and CDR2: SQVTM, ANQGSEA. The J segment lost 5 bases and the V segment lost 6 bases, leaving 10 bases of the junction unmatched. This CDR3 is 15 amino acids long. Here the CDR3 reads CSVSDRGGGDQPQHF. CDR3 coding DNA: TGCAGCGTCTCGGACAGGGGGGGCGGCGATCAGCCCCAGCATTTT. Complete variable domain (other parts from reference TRBV29-1 and TRBJ1-5): SAVISQKPSRDICQRGTSLTIQCQVDSQVTMMFWYRQQPGQSLTLIATANQGSEATYESGFVIDKFPISRPNLTFSTLTVSNMSPEDSSIYLCSVSDRGGGDQPQHFGDGTRLSIL.

The chain is built from TRBV29-1 and TRBJ1-3, with 9 bases lining up with TRBD1. Germline CDR1 is SQVTM and CDR2 is ANQGSEA. The ends lost 6 bases at V and 1 base at J; junction bases unmatched: 7. The CDR3 covers 15 residues. CDR3 in amino acids: CSVRSGQGSGNTIYF. CDR3 bases: TGCAGCGTCCGCTCGGGACAGGGATCTGGAAACACCATATATTTT.

V is TRBV19 and J is TRBJ2-5; 7 nucleotides match TRBD2. This CDR3 is 15 amino acids long. V gave up 5 bases and J gave up 4 bases; unmatched junction bases: 10. Germline assignment: CDR1 LNHDA and CDR2 SQIVND (reference sequence). CDR3 protein: CASSRTSVELETQYF. Written as DNA, the CDR3 is TGTGCCAGTAGTCGAACTAGCGTCGAGTTAGAGACCCAGTACTTC.

V and J are TRBV5-4 and TRBJ2-2, with TRBD1 matching over 10 bases. Germline V gives CDR1 SGHNT, CDR2 YYREEE (reference sequence). Trimming at V came to 4 bases and at J to 1 base, leaving 4 bases not matched to a gene. This CDR3 has 16 residues. Here the CDR3 reads CASSDRGQMNTGELFF. CDR3 DNA sequence: TGTGCCAGCAGCGACAGGGGGCAAATGAACACCGGGGAGCTGTTTTTT.

The chain carries TRBV5-1 and TRBJ2-3, with 10 positions matching TRBD2. The CDR3 has 15 residues. Trimming cost V 5 bases and J 2 bases; bases outside gene matches: 5. Germline CDR1 and CDR2: SGHRS and YFSETQ. The CDR3 is CASRLAGGVTDTQYF. In nucleotides, the CDR3 is TGCGCCAGCAGATTAGCGGGGGGCGTCACAGATACGCAGTATTTT.

The chain combines TRBV30 with TRBJ1-1, with a weak D call TRBD1 (5 bases). Trimming stripped 4 bases from V and 2 bases from J, with 17 bases between. The germline CDR1 and CDR2 sequences are GTSNPN and SVGIG (reference sequence). This CDR3 is built from 15 residues. This CDR3 is CAWKRGNVVNTEAFF. The CDR3 DNA reads TGTGCCTGGAAACGGGGGAACGTTGTAAACACTGAAGCTTTCTTT. The full variable domain, with the rest looked up from reference TRBV30 and TRBJ1-1, is SQTIHQWPATLVQPVGSPLSLECTVEGTSNPNLYWYRQAAGRGLQLLFYSVGIGQISSEVPQNLSASRPQDRQFILSSKKLLLSDSGFYLCAWKRGNVVNTEAFFGQGTRLTVV.

The table lists this clone with a few counts. The genes are TRBV27 and TRBJ1-2; 8 bases are a match to TRBD1. The germline V gene has CDR1 MNHEY and CDR2 SMNVEV (reference sequence). This CDR3 is 14 amino acids long. V trimming: 2 bases; J trimming: 6 bases; junction bases outside the gene matches: 5. CDR3 in DNA: TGTGCCAGCAGTTTAGGGGACAGGAGTGATGGCTACACCTTC. It specifies CASSLGDRSDGYTF.